The rows below give T cell receptor beta chains drawn from one sample of a study of graft-versus-host responses after intestinal transplantation. Some clones are missing from TCRdb's copy, which holds only in-frame ones; the method was immunoSEQ multiplex PCR. The sample includes some 10,000 clones, around 80% of them seen just once. This specimen was PBMCs, taken approximately 490 days after intestinal transplant. All receptors come from a human patient who received an intestinal transplant, so some T cells may come from the graft donor. Each CDR3 is given with its conserved first and last residue. The D gene is left open where the match is weak. Some rows have no size entry. The others give once, few or many, or a class for an expanded clone.

CDR3 protein: CASSLGGGGGRQETQYF
CDR3 DNA: TGTGCCAGCAGCTTAGGGGGCGGAGGAGGGCGCCAAGAGACCCAGTACTTC
V gene: TRBV7-2
clone size: .
J gene: TRBJ2-5
D gene: .

CDR3 protein: CASSETSGSYNEQFF
CDR3 DNA: TGTGCCAGCAGTGAGACTAGCGGCTCCTACAATGAGCAGTTCTTC
V gene: TRBV6-4
clone size: once
J gene: TRBJ2-1
D gene: TRBD2

CDR3 protein: CASSLEGGQQETQYF
CDR3 DNA: TGCGCCAGCAGCTTGGAAGGCGGGCAGCAAGAGACCCAGTACTTC
V gene: TRBV5-1
clone size: .
J gene: TRBJ2-5
D gene: .

CDR3 protein: CASSFTGSGETQYF
CDR3 DNA: TGTGCCAGCAGCTTTACAGGGAGCGGAGAGACCCAGTACTTC
V gene: TRBV7-9
clone size: .
J gene: TRBJ2-5
D gene: .

CDR3 protein: CASSPPGVIYEQYF
CDR3 DNA: TGCGCCAGCTCCCCCCCGGGGGTTATCTACGAGCAGTACTTC
V gene: TRBV5-1
clone size: .
J gene: TRBJ2-7
D gene: .

CDR3 protein: CASSPRDRGYEQYF
CDR3 DNA: TGTGCCAGCAGTCCCCGGGACAGGGGCTACGAGCAGTACTTC
V gene: TRBV28
clone size: .
J gene: TRBJ2-7
D gene: TRBD1

CDR3 protein: CASSIEGVAAREAFF
CDR3 DNA: TGTGCCAGTAGTATAGAAGGGGTGGCGGCGCGGGAGGCTTTCTTT
V gene: TRBV19
clone size: few
J gene: TRBJ1-1
D gene: .

CDR3 protein: CASSRQGTGGREQYF
CDR3 DNA: TGTGCCAGCAGCCGCCAGGGGACAGGAGGGAGGGAGCAGTACTTC
V gene: TRBV7-2
clone size: .
J gene: TRBJ2-7
D gene: TRBD1

CDR3 protein: CASKGQGTGELFF
CDR3 DNA: TGTGCCAGCAAAGGGCAGGGCACCGGGGAGCTGTTTTTT
V gene: TRBV6-1
clone size: .
J gene: TRBJ2-2
D gene: .

CDR3 protein: CASSATSGGTDTQYF
CDR3 DNA: TGTGCCAGCAGTGCCACTAGCGGGGGTACAGATACGCAGTATTTT
V gene: TRBV6-4
clone size: .
J gene: TRBJ2-3
D gene: TRBD2

CDR3 protein: CASSLGLAVPSTDTQYF
CDR3 DNA: TGCGCCAGCAGCTTGGGGCTAGCGGTTCCTAGCACAGATACGCAGTATTTT
V gene: TRBV5-1
clone size: .
J gene: TRBJ2-3
D gene: TRBD2

CDR3 protein: CASSEPGWNTGELFF
CDR3 DNA: TGTGCCAGCAGTGAACCAGGTTGGAACACCGGGGAGCTGTTTTTC
V gene: TRBV6-1
clone size: .
J gene: TRBJ2-2
D gene: .

CDR3 protein: CASSPSGEGYEQYF
CDR3 DNA: TGTGCCAGCAGCCCCTCAGGGGAGGGCTACGAGCAGTACTTC
V gene: TRBV21-1
clone size: .
J gene: TRBJ2-7
D gene: .

CDR3 protein: CARSWASNTEAFF
CDR3 DNA: TGTGCCAGAAGCTGGGCTTCAAACACTGAAGCTTTCTTT
V gene: TRBV5-3
clone size: .
J gene: TRBJ1-1
D gene: .

CDR3 protein: CASSEKGWRGFGNTDTQYF
CDR3 DNA: TGTGCCAGCAGTGAAAAGGGTTGGCGGGGTTTCGGAAACACAGATACGCAGTATTTT
V gene: TRBV6-1
clone size: once
J gene: TRBJ2-3
D gene: .

CDR3 protein: CASSEGVDGANVLTF
CDR3 DNA: TGTGCCAGCAGTGAAGGGGTCGACGGGGCCAACGTCCTGACTTTC
V gene: TRBV25-1
clone size: .
J gene: TRBJ2-6
D gene: .

CDR3 protein: CASSSGLRGVGYF
CDR3 DNA: TGTGCCAGCAGTTCTGGCTTACGAGGCGTCGGGTACTTC
V gene: TRBV27
clone size: few
J gene: TRBJ2-4
D gene: .

CDR3 protein: CASSLSVGGTEAFF
CDR3 DNA: TGTGCCAGCAGTTTATCCGTCGGGGGAACTGAAGCTTTCTTT
V gene: TRBV27
clone size: .
J gene: TRBJ1-1
D gene: .

CDR3 protein: CVLSRVRNTEAFF
CDR3 DNA: TGTGTTTTATCGAGAGTGAGGAACACTGAAGCTTTCTTT
V gene: TRBV30
clone size: .
J gene: TRBJ1-1
D gene: .

CDR3 protein: CASSAFLAGVRNEQFF
CDR3 DNA: TGTGCCAGCAGTGCATTTCTAGCGGGAGTCAGGAATGAGCAGTTCTTC
V gene: TRBV2
clone size: few
J gene: TRBJ2-1
D gene: TRBD2

CDR3 protein: CASSHPRWQIGPYQETQYF
CDR3 DNA: TGTGCCAGCAGTCATCCCAGGTGGCAGATCGGACCCTACCAAGAGACCCAGTACTTC
V gene: TRBV9
clone size: .
J gene: TRBJ2-5
D gene: .

CDR3 protein: CASSIPGLNYGYTF
CDR3 DNA: TGTGCCAGTAGTATCCCCGGACTGAACTATGGCTACACCTTC
V gene: TRBV19
clone size: .
J gene: TRBJ1-2
D gene: .

CDR3 protein: CASSRTDRDTTEAFF
CDR3 DNA: TGTGCCAGCAGTCGTACAGACAGGGACACCACTGAAGCTTTCTTT
V gene: TRBV6-5
clone size: .
J gene: TRBJ1-1
D gene: TRBD1

CDR3 protein: CASREDRAYNEQFF
CDR3 DNA: TGTGCCAGCAGGGAGGACAGGGCGTACAATGAGCAGTTCTTC
V gene: TRBV2
clone size: .
J gene: TRBJ2-1
D gene: TRBD1

CDR3 protein: CASRGQGAVEQYF
CDR3 DNA: TGTGCCAGCAGGGGACAGGGGGCTGTCGAGCAGTACTTC
V gene: TRBV28
clone size: few
J gene: TRBJ2-7
D gene: TRBD1

CDR3 protein: CASSPRVTGELFF
CDR3 DNA: TGTGCCAGCAGCCCTCGCGTAACCGGGGAGCTGTTTTTT
V gene: TRBV11-3
clone size: .
J gene: TRBJ2-2
D gene: .

CDR3 protein: CASSFADRNNSPLHF
CDR3 DNA: TGCGCCAGCAGCTTCGCAGACAGAAATAATTCACCCCTCCACTTT
V gene: TRBV5-1
clone size: .
J gene: TRBJ1-6
D gene: .

CDR3 protein: CASSGSPGLGTGYTF
CDR3 DNA: TGCGCCAGCAGCGGCAGTCCGGGGCTCGGAACTGGCTACACCTTC
V gene: TRBV5-1
clone size: .
J gene: TRBJ1-2
D gene: .

CDR3 protein: CASSVGPLGVYNEQFF
CDR3 DNA: TGTGCCAGCAGCGTAGGCCCATTGGGAGTATACAATGAGCAGTTCTTC
V gene: TRBV9
clone size: .
J gene: TRBJ2-1
D gene: .